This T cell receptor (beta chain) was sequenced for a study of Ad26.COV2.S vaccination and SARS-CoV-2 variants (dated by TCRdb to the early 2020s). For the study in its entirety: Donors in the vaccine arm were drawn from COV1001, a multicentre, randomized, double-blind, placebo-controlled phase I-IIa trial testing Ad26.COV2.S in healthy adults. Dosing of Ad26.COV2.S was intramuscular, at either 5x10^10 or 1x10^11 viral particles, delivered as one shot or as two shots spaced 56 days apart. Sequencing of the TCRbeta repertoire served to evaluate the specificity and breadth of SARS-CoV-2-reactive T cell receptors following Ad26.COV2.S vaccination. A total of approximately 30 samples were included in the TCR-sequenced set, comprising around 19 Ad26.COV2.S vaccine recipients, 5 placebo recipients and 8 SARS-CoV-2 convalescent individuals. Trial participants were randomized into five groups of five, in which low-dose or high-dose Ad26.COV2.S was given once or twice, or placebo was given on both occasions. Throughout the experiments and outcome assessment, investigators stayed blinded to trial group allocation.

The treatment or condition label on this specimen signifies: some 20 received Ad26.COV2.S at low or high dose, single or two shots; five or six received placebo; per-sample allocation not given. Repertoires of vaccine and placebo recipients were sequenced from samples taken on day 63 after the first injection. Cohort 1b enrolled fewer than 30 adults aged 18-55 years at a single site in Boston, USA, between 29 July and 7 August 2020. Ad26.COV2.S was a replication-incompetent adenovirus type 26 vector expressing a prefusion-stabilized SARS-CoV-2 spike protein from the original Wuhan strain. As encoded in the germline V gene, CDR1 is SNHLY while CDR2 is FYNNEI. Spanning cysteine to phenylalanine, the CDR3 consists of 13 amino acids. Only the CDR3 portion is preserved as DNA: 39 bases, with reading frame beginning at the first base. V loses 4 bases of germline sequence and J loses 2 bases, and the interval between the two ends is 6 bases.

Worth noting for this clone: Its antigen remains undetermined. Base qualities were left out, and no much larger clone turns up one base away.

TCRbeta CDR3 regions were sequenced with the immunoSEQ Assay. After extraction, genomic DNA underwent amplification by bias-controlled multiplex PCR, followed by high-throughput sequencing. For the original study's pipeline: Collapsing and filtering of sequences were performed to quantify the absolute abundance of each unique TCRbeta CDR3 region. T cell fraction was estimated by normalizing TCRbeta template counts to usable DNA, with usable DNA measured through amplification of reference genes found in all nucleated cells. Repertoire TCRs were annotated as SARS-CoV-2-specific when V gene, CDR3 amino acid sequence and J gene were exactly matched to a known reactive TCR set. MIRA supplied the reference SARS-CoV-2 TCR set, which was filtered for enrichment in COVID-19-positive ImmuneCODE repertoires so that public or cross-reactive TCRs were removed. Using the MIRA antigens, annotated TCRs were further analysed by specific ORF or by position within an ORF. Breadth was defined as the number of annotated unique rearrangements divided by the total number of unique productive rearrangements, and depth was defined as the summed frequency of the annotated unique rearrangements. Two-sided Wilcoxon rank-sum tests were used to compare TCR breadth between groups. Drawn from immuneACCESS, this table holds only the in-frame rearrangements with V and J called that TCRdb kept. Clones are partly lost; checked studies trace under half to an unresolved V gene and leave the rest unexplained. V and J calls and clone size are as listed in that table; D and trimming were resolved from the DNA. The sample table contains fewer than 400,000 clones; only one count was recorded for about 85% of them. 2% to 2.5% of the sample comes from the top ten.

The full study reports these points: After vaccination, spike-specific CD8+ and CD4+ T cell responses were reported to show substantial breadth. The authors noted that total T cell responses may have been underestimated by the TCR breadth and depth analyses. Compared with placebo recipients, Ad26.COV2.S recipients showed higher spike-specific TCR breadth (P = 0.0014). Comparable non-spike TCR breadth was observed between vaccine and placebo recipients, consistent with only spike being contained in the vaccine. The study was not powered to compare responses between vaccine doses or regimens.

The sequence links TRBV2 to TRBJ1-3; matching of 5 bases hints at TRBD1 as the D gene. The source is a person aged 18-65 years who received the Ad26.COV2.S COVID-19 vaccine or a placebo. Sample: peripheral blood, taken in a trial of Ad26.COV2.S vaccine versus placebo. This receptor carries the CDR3 CASSAGTGNTIYF. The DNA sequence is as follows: TGTGCCAGCAGTGCAGGGACTGGAAACACCATATATTTT.